This is a list of T cell receptor beta chains from one sample in a study of regulatory T cells in long-lasting Graves disease. Each CDR3 protein gets one entry after TCRdb re-called the multiplex PCR reads with MiXCR. The profile covers 400,000 to 500,000 distinct CDR3 sequences, with 20% to 25% appearing a single time and 14% taken by the ten largest. Specimen: peripheral blood mononuclear cells (PBMCs), collected when the disease was refractory, from a patient treated with antithyroid drugs. Receptor source: a female donor with Graves disease. CDR3s include the opening cysteine and the closing phenylalanine or tryptophan. The D gene is left open where the match is weak. Size values are once, few and many counts, or a class for expanded clones, and some rows have none.

d_call: TRBD1
v_call: TRBV2
j_call: TRBJ2-5
clone_size: many
cdr3_nt: TGTGCCAGCAGCGAACAGGGGATAGAGACCCAGTACTTC
cdr3_aa: CASSEQGIETQYF

d_call: .
v_call: TRBV28
j_call: TRBJ2-1
clone_size: .
cdr3_nt: TGTGCCGGCAGTCTAACCGGGACTCCGAATGAGCAGTTCTTC
cdr3_aa: CAGSLTGTPNEQFF

d_call: .
v_call: TRBV6-1
j_call: TRBJ1-6
clone_size: many
cdr3_nt: TGTGCCAGCAGTGCGGTGGGCAGCTCCTATAATTCACCCCTCCACTTT
cdr3_aa: CASSAVGSSYNSPLHF

d_call: .
v_call: TRBV7-9
j_call: TRBJ1-4
clone_size: .
cdr3_nt: TGTGCCAGCAGCTTAGGGGACCGCGGGTATGAAAAACTGTTTTTT
cdr3_aa: CASSLGDRGYEKLFF

d_call: TRBD2
v_call: TRBV7-9
j_call: TRBJ2-7
clone_size: many
cdr3_nt: TGTGCCAGCAGCTTCCCGACTAGCGGGAGCGACGAGCAGTACTTC
cdr3_aa: CASSFPTSGSDEQYF

d_call: TRBD2
v_call: TRBV4-1
j_call: TRBJ2-2
clone_size: .
cdr3_nt: TGCGCCAGCAGCCGCCTGGGACTAGCGGGAGGGCCGGACACCGGGGAGCTGTTTTTT
cdr3_aa: CASSRLGLAGGPDTGELFF

d_call: TRBD2
v_call: TRBV4-1
j_call: TRBJ2-2
clone_size: .
cdr3_nt: TGCGCCAGCAGCCAAGAGGCTAGCGGGATTTTGTCCGGGGAGCTGTTTTTT
cdr3_aa: CASSQEASGILSGELFF

d_call: TRBD2
v_call: TRBV29-1
j_call: TRBJ2-7
clone_size: .
cdr3_nt: TGCAGCGTTGAGTCGGGGACTAGCGGCTACGAGCAGTACTTC
cdr3_aa: CSVESGTSGYEQYF

d_call: TRBD2
v_call: TRBV7-3
j_call: TRBJ2-3
clone_size: once
cdr3_nt: TGTGCCAGCAGCTTAGGGGCTAGCGGGATAGATACGCAGTATTTT
cdr3_aa: CASSLGASGIDTQYF

d_call: TRBD2
v_call: TRBV27
j_call: TRBJ2-5
clone_size: many
cdr3_nt: TGTGCCAGCAGTTTATCACTAAGAGCGGGGGGACAGGAGACCCAGTACTTC
cdr3_aa: CASSLSLRAGGQETQYF

d_call: .
v_call: TRBV12-3/TRBV12-4
j_call: TRBJ2-7
clone_size: many
cdr3_nt: TGTGCCAGCAGTCCTTGGGGGGCCTCCTACGAGCAGTACTTC
cdr3_aa: CASSPWGASYEQYF

d_call: TRBD1
v_call: TRBV20-1
j_call: TRBJ2-7
clone_size: .
cdr3_nt: TGCAGTGCTAGAGCCCGGACAGGGTTGGGCGAGCAGTACTTC
cdr3_aa: CSARARTGLGEQYF

d_call: .
v_call: TRBV12-3/TRBV12-4
j_call: TRBJ1-5
clone_size: many
cdr3_nt: TGTGCCAGCAGCCCTACGCTACAGGGCCCGACATACAATCAGCCCCAGCATTTT
cdr3_aa: CASSPTLQGPTYNQPQHF

d_call: .
v_call: TRBV28
j_call: TRBJ2-3
clone_size: .
cdr3_nt: TGTGCCAGCAGCTATTACCGTAGCGGCACAATCACAGATACGCAGTATTTT
cdr3_aa: CASSYYRSGTITDTQYF

d_call: TRBD1
v_call: TRBV28
j_call: TRBJ1-2
clone_size: many
cdr3_nt: TGTGCCAGCAGTTACCGGGACAGGGGCCATAACTATGGCTACACCTTC
cdr3_aa: CASSYRDRGHNYGYTF

d_call: .
v_call: TRBV20-1
j_call: TRBJ2-7
clone_size: .
cdr3_nt: TGCAGTGCTGTAGAACTAGCACGTGAGCAGTACTTC
cdr3_aa: CSAVELAREQYF

d_call: TRBD1
v_call: TRBV28
j_call: TRBJ2-2
clone_size: few
cdr3_nt: TGTGCCAGCACCACGACAGGGTTTGCCGGGGAGCTGTTTTTT
cdr3_aa: CASTTTGFAGELFF

d_call: .
v_call: TRBV28
j_call: TRBJ1-1
clone_size: .
cdr3_nt: TGTGCCAGCAGAGACTTCGCGGGGGGGCAAGGTGAAGCTTTCTTT
cdr3_aa: CASRDFAGGQGEAFF

d_call: .
v_call: TRBV28
j_call: TRBJ2-1
clone_size: .
cdr3_nt: TGTGCCAGCAGTTTATTAGGTTTGGAGAGCTCCTACAATGAGCAGTTCTTC
cdr3_aa: CASSLLGLESSYNEQFF

d_call: .
v_call: TRBV7-8
j_call: TRBJ1-1
clone_size: many
cdr3_nt: TGTGCCAGCAGCCCCCGAGTTGGGACAAAGGGCACTGAAGCTTTCTTT
cdr3_aa: CASSPRVGTKGTEAFF

d_call: TRBD1
v_call: TRBV18
j_call: TRBJ2-1
clone_size: many
cdr3_nt: TGTGCCAGCTCACCAACAGGGGGCTCTTACAATGAGCAGTTCTTC
cdr3_aa: CASSPTGGSYNEQFF

d_call: .
v_call: TRBV6-5
j_call: TRBJ2-3
clone_size: .
cdr3_nt: TGTGCCAGCAGTTACGTGACTAGAACAGATACGCAGTATTTT
cdr3_aa: CASSYVTRTDTQYF

d_call: .
v_call: TRBV2
j_call: TRBJ1-3
clone_size: many
cdr3_nt: TGTGCCAGCAGGGACTCTGGAAACACCATATATTTT
cdr3_aa: CASRDSGNTIYF